This TCR beta chain appears in the sequencing data of a study of blood T cell repertoires in COVID-19. Looking at the study overall: The United States, Italy and Spain provided the acute and convalescent COVID-19 samples. PBMCs, B-cell-depleted T cells, or T cells were the source of the cDNA or gDNA that made up the material.

Patients in Seattle were enrolled during active infection, then followed longitudinally. In germline, CDR1 is LNHDA, CDR2 SQIVND (reference sequence). V lost 4 bases, J lost 2 bases, and 11 bases lay in between. The CDR3 covers 15 residues. The data were produced by immunoSEQ multiplex PCR, yet TCRdb's version contains in-frame clones alone and is incomplete. The sample has about 390,000 clones, more than 75% seen once. The receptor was isolated from a woman aged 55-75 years with COVID-19, enrolled during active disease. The sample was peripheral blood. The chain couples TRBV19 to TRBJ2-2; tentatively, D is TRBD2 (7 bases). The CDR3 coding sequence is TGTGCCAGTAGTAGGGGGGGCTACAACACCGGGGAGCTGTTTTTT. Its translation: CASSRGGYNTGELFF.